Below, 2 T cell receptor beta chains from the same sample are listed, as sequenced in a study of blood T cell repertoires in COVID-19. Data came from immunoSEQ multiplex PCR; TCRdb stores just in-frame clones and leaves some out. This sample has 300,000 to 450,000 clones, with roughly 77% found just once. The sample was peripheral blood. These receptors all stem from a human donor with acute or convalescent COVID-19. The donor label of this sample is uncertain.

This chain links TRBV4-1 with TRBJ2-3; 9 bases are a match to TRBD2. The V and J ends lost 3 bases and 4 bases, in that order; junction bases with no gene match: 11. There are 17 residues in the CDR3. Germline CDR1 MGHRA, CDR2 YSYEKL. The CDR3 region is CASSHPLAGGLSDTQYF. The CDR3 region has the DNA TGCGCCAGCAGCCATCCCCTTGCGGGAGGGCTATCAGATACGCAGTATTTT.

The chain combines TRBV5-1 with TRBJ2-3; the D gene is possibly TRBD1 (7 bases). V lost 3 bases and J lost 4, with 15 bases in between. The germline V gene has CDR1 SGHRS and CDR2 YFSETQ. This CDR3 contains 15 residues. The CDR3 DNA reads TGCGCCAGCAGCTGGGGGGACAGTCACTCAGATACGCAGTATTTT. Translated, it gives CASSWGDSHSDTQYF.